This T cell receptor beta chain is from a study of T cells after yellow fever vaccination. This CDR3 is 14 amino acids long. Losses at the gene ends were 7 bases for V and 3 bases for J; bases not matched to a gene: 9. Germline V gene sequence: CDR1 MNHEY, CDR2 SVGEGT. TCRdb used MiXCR to reprocess the 5' RACE reads, holding one entry per CDR3 protein. The sample lists about 260,000 distinct CDR3 sequences; 10% to 15% were seen once. The receptor was isolated from a man aged 25 to 40 who received the YFV17D yellow fever vaccine. V usage is TRBV6-2 or TRBV6-3 and J usage is TRBJ2-7; 7 positions match TRBD1. The sample in question was CD4+ T cells sorted from PBMCs, obtained 45 days after the yellow fever booster vaccination. CDR3 sequence reads: CASNHPGQNYEQYF. The CDR3 nucleotides are TGTGCCAGCAACCATCCGGGACAGAACTACGAGCAGTACTTC.